The clone carrying this T cell receptor beta chain was counted at least ten times. What it binds is not known. This sample stems from a study of human T cells and chemical hapten exposure. The overall study: There were weekly diphenylcyclopropenone doses to the scalp for patients throughout the roughly 24-week study. Diagnoses of alopecia areata, totalis or universalis occurred in mostly female patients.

Described time point: pre-sensitization, week 0. Treatment here: therapeutic diphenylcyclopropenone sensitization with weekly scalp DPC. Investigators collected blood before applying each patch test. Study results and limitations: The donor cohort had alopecia, so its immune response may not match that of healthy people.

The germline CDR1 and CDR2 sequences are MDHEN and SYDVKM. V was shortened by 2 bases and J by 7 bases, with 9 bases between the two germline ends. This CDR3 spans 13 amino acids. TCRdb reanalysed the RACE reads using MiXCR and keeps one entry per CDR3 protein. The sample consists of tens of thousands of distinct CDR3 sequences, approximately 13% of them appearing once. This TCR was recovered from a woman aged 25 to 39 with alopecia areata. Some clones in this sample may be carry-over from other donors' samples. V gene TRBV28 combines with J gene TRBJ1-5, with unresolved D. Material: whole blood, obtained in connection with sensitization to the hapten diphenylcyclopropenone (DPC). In DNA form, the CDR3 reads TGTGCCAGCAGTTTAGTCCGCAGGCAGCCCCAGCATTTT. It translates to CASSLVRRQPQHF.